This T cell receptor beta chain was captured by sequencing in a study of shared clonotypes between healthy human individuals. CD4+ cell separation produced CD45RA+ naive and CD45RA-negative memory subsets. TCRdb keeps only in-frame clones here, not all; method: immunoSEQ multiplex PCR. The data contain 2 million to 2.5 million clones, 90% to 95% of them singletons. Looked up from germline, CDR1 is LNHDA and CDR2 is SQIVND (reference sequence). Trimming stripped 3 bases from V and 9 bases from J, with 9 bases between. CDR3 length: 12 amino acids. The receptor was isolated from a man aged 18 to 30 in good health. Some clones in this sample may be carry-over from other donors' samples. The chain combines TRBV19 with TRBJ2-1; D is undetermined. Sequenced material: naive CD4+ T cells from PBMCs. The subset is: CD45RA+ positively selected. CDR3 sequence: CASSIVAGEQFF. CDR3 coding DNA: TGTGCCAGTAGTATTGTCGCCGGTGAGCAGTTCTTC. The complete variable domain, with remaining parts taken from reference TRBV19 and TRBJ2-1, reads DGGITQSPKYLFRKEGQNVTLSCEQNLNHDAMYWYRQDPGQGLRLIYYSQIVNDFQKGDIAEGYSVSREKKESFPLTVTSAQKNPTAFYLCASSIVAGEQFFGPGTRLTVL.